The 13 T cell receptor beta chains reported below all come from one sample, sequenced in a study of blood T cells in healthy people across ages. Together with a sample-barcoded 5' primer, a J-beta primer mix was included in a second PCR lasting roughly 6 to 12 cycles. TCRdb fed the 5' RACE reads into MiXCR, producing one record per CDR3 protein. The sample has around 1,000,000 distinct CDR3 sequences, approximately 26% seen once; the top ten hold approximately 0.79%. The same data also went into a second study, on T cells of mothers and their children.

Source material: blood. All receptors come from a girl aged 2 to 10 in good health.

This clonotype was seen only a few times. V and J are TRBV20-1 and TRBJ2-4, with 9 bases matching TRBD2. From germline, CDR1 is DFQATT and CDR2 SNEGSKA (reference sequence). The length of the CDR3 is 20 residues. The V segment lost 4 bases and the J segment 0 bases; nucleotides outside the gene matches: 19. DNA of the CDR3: TGCAGTGCTATCCCTATTAGCGGGAGTGTCTGGGCTAGAGCCAAAAACATTCAGTACTTC. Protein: CSAIPISGSVWARAKNIQYF.

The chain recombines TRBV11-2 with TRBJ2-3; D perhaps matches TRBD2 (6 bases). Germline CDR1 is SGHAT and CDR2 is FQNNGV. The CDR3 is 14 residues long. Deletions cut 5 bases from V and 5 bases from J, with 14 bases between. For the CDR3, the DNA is TGTGCCAGCAGCCCTTGGGACTCCAGAGATACGCAGTATTTT. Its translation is CASSPWDSRDTQYF. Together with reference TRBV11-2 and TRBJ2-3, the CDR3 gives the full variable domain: EAGVAQSPRYKIIEKRQSVAFWCNPISGHATLYWYQQILGQGPKLLIQFQNNGVVDDSQLPKDRFSAERLKGVDSTLKIQPAKLEDSAVYLCASSPWDSRDTQYFGPGTRLTVL.

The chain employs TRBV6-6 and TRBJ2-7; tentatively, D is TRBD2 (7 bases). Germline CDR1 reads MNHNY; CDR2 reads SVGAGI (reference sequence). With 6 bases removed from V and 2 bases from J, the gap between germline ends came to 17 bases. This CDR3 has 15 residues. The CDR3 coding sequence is TGTGCCAGCAGCCAATTACGGGGGGCCCCCTACGAGCAGTACTTC. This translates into CASSQLRGAPYEQYF.

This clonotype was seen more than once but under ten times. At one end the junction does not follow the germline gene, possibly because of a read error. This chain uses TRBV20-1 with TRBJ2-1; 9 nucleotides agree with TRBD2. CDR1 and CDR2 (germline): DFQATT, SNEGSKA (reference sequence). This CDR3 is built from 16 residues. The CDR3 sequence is CSATDQKREVYNEQFF. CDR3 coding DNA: TGCAGTGCTACCGATCAGAAGCGGGAGGTCTACAATGAACAGTTCTTC.

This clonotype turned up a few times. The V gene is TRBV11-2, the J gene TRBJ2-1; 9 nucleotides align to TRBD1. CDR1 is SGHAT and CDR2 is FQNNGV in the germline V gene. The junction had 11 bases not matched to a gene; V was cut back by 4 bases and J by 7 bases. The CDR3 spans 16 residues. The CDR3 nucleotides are TGTGCCAGCAGCTCCTACCGGGACAGGGAAGGTAATGAGCAGTTCTTC. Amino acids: CASSSYRDREGNEQFF.

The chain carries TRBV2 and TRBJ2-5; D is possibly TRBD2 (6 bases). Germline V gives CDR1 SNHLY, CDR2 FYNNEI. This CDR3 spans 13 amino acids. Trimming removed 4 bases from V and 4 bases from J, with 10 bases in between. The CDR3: CASSVNGGETQYF. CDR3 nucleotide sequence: TGTGCCAGCAGTGTTAACGGGGGAGAGACCCAGTACTTC. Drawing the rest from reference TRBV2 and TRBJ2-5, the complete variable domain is EPEVTQTPSHQVTQMGQEVILRCVPISNHLYFYWYRQILGQKVEFLVSFYNNEISEKSEIFDDQFSVERPDGSNFTLKIRSTKLEDSAMYFCASSVNGGETQYFGPGTRLLVL.

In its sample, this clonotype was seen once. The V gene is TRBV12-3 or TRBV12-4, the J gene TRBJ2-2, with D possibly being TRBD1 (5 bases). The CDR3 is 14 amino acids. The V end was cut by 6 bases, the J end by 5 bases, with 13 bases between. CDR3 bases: TGTGCCAGCAGCTCCGACAGAAAGACCGGGGAGCTGTTTTTT. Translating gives CASSSDRKTGELFF.

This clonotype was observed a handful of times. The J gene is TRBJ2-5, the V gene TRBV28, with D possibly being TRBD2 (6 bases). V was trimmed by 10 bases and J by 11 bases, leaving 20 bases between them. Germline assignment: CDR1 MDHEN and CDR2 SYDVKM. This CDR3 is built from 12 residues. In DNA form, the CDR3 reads TGTGCCACCACGACCTGGGGGGTTGAGCAGTACTTC. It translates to CATTTWGVEQYF. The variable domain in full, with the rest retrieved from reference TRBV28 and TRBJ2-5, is DVKVTQSSRYLVKRTGEKVFLECVQDMDHENMFWYRQDPGLGLRLIYFSYDVKMKEKGDIPEGYSVSREKKERFSLILESASTNQTSMYLCATTTWGVEQYFGPGTRLLVL.

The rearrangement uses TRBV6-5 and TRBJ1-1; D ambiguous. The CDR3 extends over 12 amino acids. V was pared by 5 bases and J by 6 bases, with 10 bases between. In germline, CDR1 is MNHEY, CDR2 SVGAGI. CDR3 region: CASSQADAEAFF. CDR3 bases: TGTGCCAGCAGTCAGGCCGATGCTGAAGCTTTCTTT.

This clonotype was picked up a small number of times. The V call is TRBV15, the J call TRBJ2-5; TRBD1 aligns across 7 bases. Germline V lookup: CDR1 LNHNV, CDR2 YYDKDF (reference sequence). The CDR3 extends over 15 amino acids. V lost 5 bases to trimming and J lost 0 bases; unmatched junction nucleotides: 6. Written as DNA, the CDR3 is TGTGCCACCAGCGGGGACAGACCGTACCAAGAGACCCAGTACTTC. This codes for CATSGDRPYQETQYF.

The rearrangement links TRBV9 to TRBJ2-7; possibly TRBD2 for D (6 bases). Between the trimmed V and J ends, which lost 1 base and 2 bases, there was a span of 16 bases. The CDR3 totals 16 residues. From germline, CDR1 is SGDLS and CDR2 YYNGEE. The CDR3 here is CASSVSHLATTYEQYF. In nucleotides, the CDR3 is TGTGCCAGCAGCGTATCCCACCTAGCGACCACCTACGAGCAGTACTTC.

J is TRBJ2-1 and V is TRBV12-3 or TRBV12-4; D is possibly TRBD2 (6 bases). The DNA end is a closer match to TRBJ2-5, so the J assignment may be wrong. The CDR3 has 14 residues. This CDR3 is CASSLASDGGTQYF. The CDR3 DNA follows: TGTGCCAGCAGTTTGGCGTCAGACGGGGGGACCCAGTACTTC.

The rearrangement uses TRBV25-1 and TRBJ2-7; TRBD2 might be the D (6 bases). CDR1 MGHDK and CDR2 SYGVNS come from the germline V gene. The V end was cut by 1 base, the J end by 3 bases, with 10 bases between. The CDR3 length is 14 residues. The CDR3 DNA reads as TGTGCCAGCAGTGAATTGGGGGACTTCTACGAGCAGTACTTC. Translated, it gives CASSELGDFYEQYF.